This TCR beta chain was observed in a study of regulatory T cells in long-lasting Graves disease. Study details: Antithyroid drug intake by newly diagnosed Graves' patients had lasted under 3 months.

This sample's time point: newly diagnosed GD, antithyroid drugs for less than 3 months. PBMC-extracted RNA yielded the TCR library. The CDR3 covers 15 residues. Germline assignment: CDR1 SGHVS and CDR2 FNYEAQ. V lost 5 bases, J lost 1 base, and 14 bases lay in between. The TCR beta library used iRepertoire HTBI primers with Arm-PCR amplification of CDR3. A single record per CDR3 protein comes from TCRdb applying MiXCR to the multiplex PCR reads. The sample shows 250,000 to 400,000 distinct CDR3 sequences, under 20% of them seen only once. The chain couples TRBV7-6 to TRBJ2-5, with D tentatively TRBD1 or TRBD2 (5 bases each). The receptor's source is a female donor with Graves disease. This material consisted of peripheral blood mononuclear cells (PBMCs), taken at new diagnosis, from a patient treated with antithyroid drugs. CDR3 in amino acids: CASSMGWDLQETQYF. The CDR3 DNA reads TGTGCCAGCAGCATGGGGTGGGACCTCCAAGAGACCCAGTACTTC.